One and the same sample provided the 5 T cell receptor beta chains below, sequenced in a study of cytomegalovirus exposure and HLA in healthy donors (dated by TCRdb to about 2017). Library prep was done by the immunoSEQ multiplex PCR assay. For the multiplex PCR, a mixture combining 60 forward primers for TCR Vbeta segments and 13 reverse primers for TCR Jbeta segments was used. Drawn from immuneACCESS, this table holds only the in-frame rearrangements with V and J called that TCRdb kept. Clones are partly lost; checked studies trace under half to an unresolved V gene and leave the rest unexplained. The sample table lists about 180,000 clones, around 80% of them with a count of one. The ten largest account for 1.5% to 2% of the sample. Sequenced sample: PBMCs. The receptors shown here come from a woman aged 30 to 39 in good health and CMV-seronegative.

This clone was picked up one time. This chain uses TRBV13 with TRBJ2-3; 7 bases line up with TRBD2. The V segment lost 10 bases and the J segment 2 bases; nucleotides outside the gene matches: 12. The CDR3 has 15 residues. Germline CDR1 is PRHDT and CDR2 is FYEKMQ (reference sequence). CDR3 DNA sequence: TGTGCCACGTGCGGGGGTTTACCCTTCACAGATACGCAGTATTTT. Amino acid sequence: CATCGGLPFTDTQYF. The complete variable domain, with remaining parts taken from reference TRBV13 and TRBJ2-3, reads AAGVIQSPRHLIKEKRETATLKCYPIPRHDTVYWYQQGPGQDPQFLISFYEKMQSDKGSIPDRFSAQQFSDYHSELNMSSLELGDSALYFCATCGGLPFTDTQYFGPGTRLTVL.

This clone has just a few counts. V usage is TRBV11-2 and J usage is TRBJ1-1; possibly TRBD1 for D (5 bases). Germline V gene data show CDR1 as SGHAT and CDR2 as FQNNGV. The CDR3 has 15 residues. Trimming shortened V by 5 bases and J by 1 base, and 14 bases separated the two germline ends. DNA for the CDR3: TGTGCCAGCAGCCCTGTGGGCAGGGCGAACACTGAAGCTTTCTTT. Amino acid sequence: CASSPVGRANTEAFF.

V and J are TRBV7-6 and TRBJ1-6; D gene ambiguous. The ends were cut back, 1 base at V and 7 bases at J, with 8 bases in the middle. This CDR3 contains 14 residues. CDR1 SGHVS and CDR2 FNYEAQ come from the germline V gene. In nucleotides, the CDR3 is TGTGCCAGCAGCTTAGGCGGGTTCAATTCACCCCTCCACTTT. This translates into CASSLGGFNSPLHF.

This clone has more than one count but fewer than ten. J is TRBJ1-5 and V is TRBV4-2; D not resolved. This CDR3 has 14 amino acids. V was trimmed by 4 bases and J by 5 bases, leaving 12 bases between them. Germline assignment: CDR1 LGHNA and CDR2 YNFKEQ. The CDR3 coding sequence is TGTGCCAGCAGCCGAAGGATAGGAGATCAGCCCCAGCATTTT. Amino acids: CASSRRIGDQPQHF.

This sequence joins TRBV10-1 and TRBJ2-1, with D possibly matching TRBD1 (5 bases). Trimming removed 6 bases at V and 3 bases at J, with 6 bases between. The germline V gene has CDR1 WNHNN and CDR2 SYGVQD (reference sequence). CDR3 length: 12 residues. The CDR3 coding sequence is TGCGCCAGCAGCAGGGACTACAATGAGCAGTTCTTC. This codes for CASSRDYNEQFF.